One and the same sample provided the 2 T cell receptor beta chains below, sequenced in a study of blood T cell repertoires in COVID-19 (dated by TCRdb to 2020 to 2022). The method behind the library was the immunoSEQ multiplex PCR assay. The table was pulled from immuneACCESS by TCRdb, which kept in-frame rearrangements only. Such tables lose some clones; where checked, under half of the loss comes from unresolved V genes, and the rest has no known cause. Here the sample has about 150,000 clones; roughly 82% occur a single time. The leading ten clones occupy more than 2% of the sample. The sample consisted of peripheral blood. These receptor sequences come from an older man with acute or convalescent COVID-19.

The V gene is TRBV7-9, the J gene TRBJ2-7; TRBD1 matches at 7 bases. V gave up 3 bases and J gave up 2 bases; unmatched junction bases: 19. In germline, CDR1 is SEHNR, CDR2 FQNEAQ (reference sequence). The CDR3 loop spans 19 amino acids. CDR3 sequence reads: CASSFSGGRNRLSAYEQYF. CDR3 nucleotides: TGTGCCAGCAGCTTTTCAGGGGGTCGAAATCGACTCTCTGCCTACGAGCAGTACTTC.

The chain recombines TRBV5-1 with TRBJ2-3; TRBD2 matches at 15 bases. The CDR3 consists of 16 residues. Germline CDR1 reads SGHRS; CDR2 reads YFSETQ. After removal of 4 bases from V and 3 bases from J, the junction contained 3 bases not matched to a gene. DNA of the CDR3: TGCGCCAGCAGCAGTGGACTAGCGGGGGGGACAGATACGCAGTATTTT. Residues: CASSSGLAGGTDTQYF.